Given below is one TCR beta chain in context. Its antigen remains unidentified. This entry belongs to a study of shared clonotypes between healthy human individuals. Study results and limitations: Few donors restricted represented genetic and exposure-history diversity. Clonotypes not shared had lower generation probabilities than those common to all four donors. In several donors, around 5% of naive CD4 clonotypes appeared in common.

The authors ran the assay at deep level. Data came from immunoSEQ multiplex PCR; TCRdb stores just in-frame clones and leaves some out. The repertoire consists of over 1.5 million clones, with 98% occurring once and the leading ten covering 0.4% to 0.55%. CDR1 SGHTA and CDR2 FQGNSA come from the germline V gene. Trimming removed 1 base from V and 5 bases from J, with 20 bases in between. The CDR3 runs 17 residues. Sequencing was done on a sample of naive CD4+ T cells sorted from blood. Subset denoted: CD45RA+ positively selected. This sequence joins TRBV7-2 and TRBJ2-5; tentative D call: TRBD2 (5 bases). This sequence was found in a man in his thirties or forties in good health. In DNA, the CDR3 is TGTGCCAGCAGCTTAGGAGAACTAGTACTGGTCTGGGAGACCCAGTACTTC. Translating it yields CASSLGELVLVWETQYF.